This is a list of T cell receptor beta chains from one sample in a study of technical replicates of blood from a few donors. Assay: immunoSEQ multiplex PCR; the TCRdb copy retains only in-frame clones and omits some. In the table there are about 75,000 clones, around 97% of which are singletons. Sequenced sample: T cells isolated from PBMCs. Every receptor here comes from a human donor in good health. CDR3s include the opening cysteine and the closing phenylalanine or tryptophan. D genes are given only for firm matches. Size is omitted from some rows. Given values are once, few, many or a class for expanded clones.

v_gene	j_gene	d_gene	abundance	CDR3nt	CDR3aa
TRBV10-3	TRBJ1-5	-	-	TGTGCCATCAGTGAGTTAAGCAATCAGCCCCAGCATTTT	CAISELSNQPQHF
TRBV27	TRBJ2-2	TRBD2	once	TGTGCCAGCAGTTTAAGGGGGAGGATTACCCCGGGACTAGCGGAAAAAATTAACACCGGGGAGCTGTTTTTT	CASSLRGRITPGLAEKINTGELFF
TRBV5-1	TRBJ1-5	-	-	TGCGCCAGCAGCTTTGGGGACATCAATCAGCCCCAGCATTTT	CASSFGDINQPQHF
TRBV4-1	TRBJ2-1	TRBD1	-	TGCGCCAGCAGCCAAGATCCTGACAGGGAACGCTTCTTC	CASSQDPDRERFF
TRBV5-1	TRBJ1-2	TRBD1	-	TGCGCCAGCAGCTCGGACAGGGGAGTCGGTGGCTACACCTTC	CASSSDRGVGGYTF
TRBV5-1	TRBJ2-2	TRBD1	-	TGCGCCAGCAGGCCCCCGGGACAGGGAGGAACCGGGGAGCTGTTTTTT	CASRPPGQGGTGELFF
TRBV7-9	TRBJ1-1	-	-	TGTGCCAGCAGCTCTGTTCCAGTGAACACTGAAGCTTTCTTT	CASSSVPVNTEAFF
TRBV11-2	TRBJ2-5	TRBD1	-	TGTGCCAGCAGCTCCGGGGGGACAGGGAAGACCCAGTACTTC	CASSSGGTGKTQYF
TRBV5-1	TRBJ2-2	-	-	TGCGCCAGCAGCTTGCAGGACAATCCCGGGGAGCTGTTTTTT	CASSLQDNPGELFF
TRBV6-6	TRBJ2-1	TRBD2	-	TGTGCCAGCAGTGCAGGACCGTTTGGGAGGGATGAGCAGTTCTTC	CASSAGPFGRDEQFF
TRBV6-4	TRBJ2-1	TRBD2	-	TGTGCCAGCAGTGACTCGGCTAGCGGGGGGTCAGATGAGCAGTTCTTC	CASSDSASGGSDEQFF
TRBV29-1	TRBJ2-3	TRBD2	-	TGCAGCGTTGAAGATCTTCGGGATAAGGCGGGAGTTTGGACAGATACGCAGTATTTT	CSVEDLRDKAGVWTDTQYF
TRBV4-1	TRBJ2-2	TRBD2	-	TGCGCCAGCAGCCTCCACCCGGGACTAGCGAACAAGAACACCGGGGAGCTGTTTTTT	CASSLHPGLANKNTGELFF
TRBV4-1	TRBJ1-1	-	-	TGCGCCAGCAGCCATCCCGGGAGGGTTTCGGACACTGAAGCTTTCTTT	CASSHPGRVSDTEAFF